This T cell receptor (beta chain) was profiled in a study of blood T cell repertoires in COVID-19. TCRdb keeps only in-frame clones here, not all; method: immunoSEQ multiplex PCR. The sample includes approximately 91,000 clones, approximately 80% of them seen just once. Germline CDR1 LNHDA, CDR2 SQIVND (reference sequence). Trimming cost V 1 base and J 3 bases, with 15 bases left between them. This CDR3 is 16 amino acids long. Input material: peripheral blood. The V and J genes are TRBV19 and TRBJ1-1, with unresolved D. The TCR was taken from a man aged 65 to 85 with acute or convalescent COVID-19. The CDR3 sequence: CASSIAHLGAHTEAFF. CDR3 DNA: TGTGCCAGTAGTATAGCCCACCTTGGAGCCCACACTGAAGCTTTCTTT.